Listed below are T cell receptor beta chains from one sample, sequenced in a study of cytomegalovirus exposure and HLA in healthy donors. Some clones are missing from TCRdb's copy, which holds only in-frame ones; the method was immunoSEQ multiplex PCR. The table includes 150,000 or so clones, 60% to 80% detected once. Sequencing was done on a sample of PBMCs. These receptor sequences come from a woman in her thirties or forties in good health and CMV-seropositive. Both conserved end residues are part of each CDR3. The D gene is left open where the match is weak.

j_call | d_call | v_call | cdr3_aa | cdr3_nt
TRBJ2-3 | TRBD2 | TRBV5-6 | CASSRGLGTDTQYF | TGTGCCAGCAGCCGGGGACTAGGCACAGATACGCAGTATTTT
TRBJ2-7 | . | TRBV7-2 | CASSLARWLPAGYEQYF | TGTGCCAGCAGCTTAGCCAGGTGGCTACCCGCGGGTTACGAGCAGTACTTC
TRBJ2-7 | . | TRBV6-6 | CASSYTTAGEQYF | TGTGCCAGCAGTTACACGACGGCAGGGGAGCAGTACTTC
TRBJ2-7 | TRBD1 | TRBV28 | CASTYGTGAYEQYF | TGTGCCAGCACCTACGGGACAGGAGCCTACGAGCAGTACTTC
TRBJ2-3 | TRBD2 | TRBV13 | CASSYTSGEGTDTQYF | TGTGCCAGCAGCTATACTAGCGGGGAGGGTACAGATACGCAGTATTTT
TRBJ1-1 | . | TRBV7-9 | CASSLRVGFEALF | TGTGCCAGCAGCTTGCGGGTGGGATTTGAAGCTCTCTTT
TRBJ1-1 | . | TRBV18 | CASAQGHNTEAFF | TGTGCCAGCGCACAAGGACATAACACTGAAGCTTTCTTT
TRBJ1-1 | . | TRBV11-2 | CASSFVEAVEAFF | TGTGCCAGCAGCTTTGTCGAAGCCGTTGAAGCTTTCTTT
TRBJ2-3 | . | TRBV25-1 | CASRAGDKLGDTQYF | TGTGCCAGCAGGGCCGGGGACAAACTAGGGGATACGCAGTATTTT
TRBJ2-7 | . | TRBV5-1 | CASSFLSSYEQYF | TGCGCCAGCAGCTTCCTTAGCTCCTACGAGCAGTACTTC
TRBJ1-5 | TRBD1 | TRBV18 | CASSPMGQPQPQHF | TGTGCCAGCTCACCGATGGGACAGCCTCAGCCCCAGCATTTT
TRBJ1-1 | . | TRBV18 | CASSLSPGGNTEAFF | TGTGCCAGCTCTCTCTCTCCGGGGGGGAACACTGAAGCTTTCTTT
TRBJ1-1 | . | TRBV6-6 | CASNIGGGWGTEAFF | TGTGCCAGCAACATCGGGGGGGGATGGGGCACTGAAGCTTTCTTT
TRBJ2-6 | . | TRBV6-4 | CASSATGSGANVLTF | TGTGCCAGCAGTGCCACAGGGTCTGGGGCCAACGTCCTGACTTTC
TRBJ2-3 | TRBD1 | TRBV18 | CASSPFWTGAADTQYF | TGTGCCAGCTCACCATTTTGGACAGGGGCCGCAGATACGCAGTATTTT